This TCR beta chain appears in the sequencing data of a study of control samples from healthy donors and cancer patients. The data were produced by immunoSEQ multiplex PCR, yet TCRdb's version contains in-frame clones alone and is incomplete. The sample holds more than 50,000 clones, 75% to 95% seen once. The sample consisted of PBMCs. This clonotype was sampled from a woman aged 45-65 years with colorectal cancer.

The CDR3, as DNA: TGTGCCAGCAGCCAAGATCTCGGGGGTAGGAAAGATACGCAGTATTTT. It is translated as CASSQDLGGRKDTQYF. V usage is TRBV3-1 (or the pseudogene TRBV3-2) and J usage is TRBJ2-3, with D possibly matching TRBD2 (6 bases). The CDR3 totals 16 residues. The germline V gene encodes CDR1 LGHDT and CDR2 YNNKEL (reference sequence). Trimming cost V 0 bases and J 5 bases, with 15 bases left between them.